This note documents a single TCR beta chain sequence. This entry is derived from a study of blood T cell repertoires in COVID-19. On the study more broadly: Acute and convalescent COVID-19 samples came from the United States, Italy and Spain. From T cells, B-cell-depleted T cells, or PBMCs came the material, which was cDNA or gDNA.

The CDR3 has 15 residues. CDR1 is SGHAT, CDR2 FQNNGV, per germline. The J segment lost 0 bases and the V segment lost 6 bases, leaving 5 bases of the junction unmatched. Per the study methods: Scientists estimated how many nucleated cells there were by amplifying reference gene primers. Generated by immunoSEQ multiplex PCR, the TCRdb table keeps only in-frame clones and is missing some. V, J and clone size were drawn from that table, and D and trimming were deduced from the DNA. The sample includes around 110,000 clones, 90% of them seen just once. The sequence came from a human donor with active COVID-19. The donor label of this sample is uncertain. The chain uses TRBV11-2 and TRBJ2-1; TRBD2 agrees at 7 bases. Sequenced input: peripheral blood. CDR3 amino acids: CASSVGGSSYNEQFF. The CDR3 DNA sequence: TGTGCCAGCAGTGTGGGGGGGAGCTCCTACAATGAGCAGTTCTTC.